The 4 T cell receptor beta chains given below trace back to one sample, sequenced in a study of identical twins. Using its own MiXCR run on the 5' RACE reads, TCRdb lists one record per CDR3 protein. Seen here are under 350,000 distinct CDR3 sequences, roughly 10% observed once, and the top ten hold 5.5% to 9%. These records were also assigned to another study, of yellow fever vaccine responses in identical twins.

Source material: CD8+ T cells sorted from blood. These receptors all stem from a woman aged 18-35 years in good health.

The chain links TRBV6-1 to TRBJ2-1, with 12 bases identical to TRBD2. Germline V CDR1 and CDR2: MNHNS, SASEGT. The CDR3 consists of 17 residues. Trimming cost V 6 bases and J 0 bases; bases outside gene matches: 6. The CDR3 sequence is CASSAGLAGSSYNEQFF. The DNA for the CDR3 is TGTGCCAGCAGCGCCGGACTAGCGGGAAGCTCCTACAATGAGCAGTTCTTC.

This clonotype was picked up a small number of times. V usage is TRBV29-1 and J usage is TRBJ1-1; TRBD1 matches at 7 bases. Germline V gene sequence: CDR1 SQVTM, CDR2 ANQGSEA. Trimming took 6 bases from V and 3 from J; bases not matched to a gene: 4. CDR3 length: 12 residues. The CDR3 protein is CSVRGGHTEAFF. CDR3 nucleotides: TGCAGCGTCCGAGGGGGCCACACTGAAGCTTTCTTT.

This clonotype turned up a few times. The chain uses TRBV7-6 and TRBJ2-7, with TRBD2 matching 9 bases. Germline V gene lookup returns CDR1 SGHVS and CDR2 FNYEAQ. V lost 5 bases and J lost 1; bases outside the gene matches: 9. CDR3 length: 16 residues. In DNA form, the CDR3 reads TGTGCCAGCAGCCCCCTGTCTAGCGGGGCTTCCTACGAGCAGTACTTC. As protein: CASSPLSSGASYEQYF.

This clonotype was seen only a few times. The chain combines TRBV13 with TRBJ2-5; TRBD1 might be the D (5 bases). CDR1 is PRHDT, CDR2 FYEKMQ, per germline (reference sequence). V lost 5 bases, J lost 0 bases, and 13 bases lay in between. The CDR3 has 15 amino acids. The CDR3 is CASSVGRVHQETQYF. CDR3 DNA sequence: TGTGCCAGCAGCGTCGGCAGGGTTCACCAAGAGACCCAGTACTTC.